The entry below gives a single T cell receptor (beta chain) sequence along with its context. TCRdb re-called the 5' RACE reads with MiXCR, one entry per CDR3 protein. The sample lists about 140,000 distinct CDR3 sequences, around 15% occurring once. This sample was taken from a study of T-cell memory formation after mild COVID-19. Study-wide background: Largely, the TCR clusters proved donor specific.

The CDR3 consists of 14 residues. J lost 8 bases, V lost 4 bases, and 9 bases had no gene match. The chain joins TRBV12-3 or TRBV12-4 to TRBJ2-3, with 7 nucleotides matching TRBD1. The sample comprised PBMCs or a T cell subset sorted from them (not recorded which). The TCR comes from an adult woman who had mild COVID-19 (a few samples of this study predate the infection). Cell type and time point are not known. The CDR3 region has the DNA TGTGCCAGCAGTTCCGACAGGGCGAGAAGTACGCAGTATTTT. Its translation: CASSSDRARSTQYF.